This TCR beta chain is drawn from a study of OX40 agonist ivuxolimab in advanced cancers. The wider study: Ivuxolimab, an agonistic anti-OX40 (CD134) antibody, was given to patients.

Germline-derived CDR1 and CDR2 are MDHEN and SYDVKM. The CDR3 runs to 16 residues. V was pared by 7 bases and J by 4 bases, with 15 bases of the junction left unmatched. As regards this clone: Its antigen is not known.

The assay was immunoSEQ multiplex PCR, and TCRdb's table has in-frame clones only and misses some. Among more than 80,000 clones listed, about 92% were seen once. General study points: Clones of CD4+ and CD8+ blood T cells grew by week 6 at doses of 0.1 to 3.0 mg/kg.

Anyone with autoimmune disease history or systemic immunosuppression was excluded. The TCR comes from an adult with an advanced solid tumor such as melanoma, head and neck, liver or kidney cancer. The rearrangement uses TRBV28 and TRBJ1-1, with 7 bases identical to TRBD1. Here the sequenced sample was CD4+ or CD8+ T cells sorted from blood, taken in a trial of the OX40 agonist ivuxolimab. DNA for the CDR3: TGTGCCAGCATCCTACTCCCCGGCAGGGGGACCACTGAAGCTTTCTTT. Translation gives CASILLPGRGTTEAFF.